This is a list of T cell receptor beta chains from one sample in a study of blood T cell repertoires in COVID-19. This table comes from immunoSEQ multiplex PCR, and its TCRdb copy is limited to in-frame clones, with some not included. Of more than 200,000 clones in the sample, around nine tenths were seen once. The sequenced sample consisted of PBMCs or T cells enriched from blood (not recorded which). The receptors originated from a woman younger than 35 who had recovered from COVID-19. Each CDR3 is given with its conserved first and last residue. Fields, in order: CDR3 length, J gene, clone size, D gene, V gene, CDR3 protein, CDR3 DNA. D genes are given only for firm matches. Size values are once, few and many counts, or a class for expanded clones, and some rows have none.

len: 16; j_gene: TRBJ2-1; abundance: .; d_gene: TRBD2; v_gene: TRBV7-9; CDR3aa: CASSLPPGLARNEQFF; CDR3nt: TGTGCCAGCAGCTTACCTCCGGGACTAGCACGTAATGAGCAGTTCTTC
len: 16; j_gene: TRBJ2-4; abundance: few; d_gene: TRBD2; v_gene: TRBV20-1; CDR3aa: CSASLLAGLAKNIQYF; CDR3nt: TGCAGTGCTAGTCTTCTAGCGGGACTAGCCAAAAACATTCAGTACTTC
len: 15; j_gene: TRBJ1-5; abundance: .; d_gene: TRBD1; v_gene: TRBV5-1; CDR3aa: CASSADGQANQPQHF; CDR3nt: TGCGCCAGCAGCGCAGACGGACAGGCCAATCAGCCCCAGCATTTT
len: 16; j_gene: TRBJ2-7; abundance: .; d_gene: TRBD1; v_gene: TRBV7-9; CDR3aa: CASSLVPPTGVYEQYF; CDR3nt: TGTGCCAGCAGCTTAGTTCCCCCGACAGGGGTGTACGAGCAGTACTTC
len: 15; j_gene: TRBJ1-1; abundance: .; d_gene: TRBD1; v_gene: TRBV28; CDR3aa: CASSWTGAMNTEAFF; CDR3nt: TGTGCCAGCAGCTGGACAGGGGCCATGAACACTGAAGCTTTCTTT
len: 17; j_gene: TRBJ1-3; abundance: few; d_gene: .; v_gene: TRBV4-3; CDR3aa: CASSQDSPGFSGNTIYF; CDR3nt: TGCGCCAGCAGCCAAGATTCGCCAGGCTTCTCTGGAAACACCATATATTTT
len: 16; j_gene: TRBJ2-3; abundance: .; d_gene: TRBD2; v_gene: TRBV27; CDR3aa: CASSLFPSGSTDTQYF; CDR3nt: TGTGCCAGCAGTTTATTTCCTAGCGGGAGCACAGATACGCAGTATTTT
len: 15; j_gene: TRBJ2-5; abundance: .; d_gene: TRBD2; v_gene: TRBV19; CDR3aa: CASSIGLAGTETQYF; CDR3nt: TGTGCCAGTAGTATAGGGCTAGCGGGGACGGAGACCCAGTACTTC
len: 14; j_gene: TRBJ1-3; abundance: .; d_gene: .; v_gene: TRBV7-2; CDR3aa: CASSTYLSGNTIYF; CDR3nt: TGTGCCAGCAGCACCTATTTGTCTGGAAACACCATATATTTT
len: 13; j_gene: TRBJ1-1; abundance: .; d_gene: .; v_gene: TRBV21-1; CDR3aa: CASSKRRGTEAFF; CDR3nt: TGTGCCAGCAGCAAACGGCGGGGAACTGAAGCTTTCTTT
len: 14; j_gene: TRBJ2-3; abundance: .; d_gene: .; v_gene: TRBV28; CDR3aa: CASNQWEGADTQYF; CDR3nt: TGTGCCAGCAATCAGTGGGAGGGGGCAGATACGCAGTATTTT
len: 13; j_gene: TRBJ1-2; abundance: .; d_gene: .; v_gene: TRBV19; CDR3aa: CASSIGQYYGYTF; CDR3nt: TGTGCCAGTAGTATCGGACAGTACTATGGCTACACCTTC
len: 13; j_gene: TRBJ1-1; abundance: .; d_gene: .; v_gene: TRBV27; CDR3aa: CASITPGGTEAFF; CDR3nt: TGTGCCAGCATAACTCCCGGCGGCACTGAAGCTTTCTTT
len: 14; j_gene: TRBJ2-3; abundance: .; d_gene: .; v_gene: TRBV6-4; CDR3aa: CASSATEITDTQYF; CDR3nt: TGTGCCAGCAGTGCAACAGAGATCACAGATACGCAGTATTTT
len: 13; j_gene: TRBJ1-1; abundance: .; d_gene: .; v_gene: TRBV24-1; CDR3aa: CATSDGMNTEAFF; CDR3nt: TGTGCCACCAGTGACGGGATGAACACTGAAGCTTTCTTT
len: 14; j_gene: TRBJ1-1; abundance: .; d_gene: TRBD1; v_gene: TRBV5-8; CDR3aa: CASSLRDSRTEAFF; CDR3nt: TGTGCCAGCAGCTTGAGGGACAGTCGGACTGAAGCTTTCTTT
len: 15; j_gene: TRBJ2-1; abundance: .; d_gene: .; v_gene: TRBV6-5; CDR3aa: CASYATRGVNNEQFF; CDR3nt: TGTGCCAGCTATGCGACCAGGGGTGTGAACAATGAGCAGTTCTTC
len: 15; j_gene: TRBJ1-5; abundance: .; d_gene: .; v_gene: TRBV27; CDR3aa: CASSRRGLSNQPQHF; CDR3nt: TGTGCCAGCAGCCGAAGGGGACTTAGCAATCAGCCCCAGCATTTT
len: 14; j_gene: TRBJ1-2; abundance: many; d_gene: .; v_gene: TRBV2; CDR3aa: CASSELVANYGYTF; CDR3nt: TGTGCCAGCAGTGAATTGGTTGCGAACTATGGCTACACCTTC
len: 15; j_gene: TRBJ2-1; abundance: .; d_gene: TRBD1; v_gene: TRBV18; CDR3aa: CASSLGTGGYNEQFF; CDR3nt: TGTGCCAGCTCTCTTGGGACAGGGGGCTACAATGAGCAGTTCTTC
len: 14; j_gene: TRBJ1-1; abundance: .; d_gene: .; v_gene: TRBV18; CDR3aa: CASSPVESVAEAFF; CDR3nt: TGTGCCAGCTCACCCGTGGAGAGTGTGGCTGAAGCTTTCTTT
len: 12; j_gene: TRBJ1-6; abundance: .; d_gene: TRBD1; v_gene: TRBV27; CDR3aa: CASSTDRGPLHF; CDR3nt: TGTGCCAGCAGTACCGACAGGGGCCCTCTCCACTTT
len: 16; j_gene: TRBJ1-3; abundance: .; d_gene: .; v_gene: TRBV6-5; CDR3aa: CASSYDAGIPGNTIYF; CDR3nt: TGTGCCAGCAGTTACGACGCGGGTATTCCTGGAAACACCATATATTTT
len: 15; j_gene: TRBJ2-1; abundance: once; d_gene: TRBD2; v_gene: TRBV20-1; CDR3aa: CSASYVGRGYNEQFF; CDR3nt: TGCAGTGCTAGTTATGTCGGGAGGGGGTACAATGAGCAGTTCTTC
len: 15; j_gene: TRBJ2-7; abundance: once; d_gene: .; v_gene: TRBV6-4; CDR3aa: CASRDRQERSYEQYF; CDR3nt: TGTGCCAGCAGGGATAGACAGGAGAGATCCTACGAGCAGTACTTC
len: 15; j_gene: TRBJ1-2; abundance: .; d_gene: TRBD1; v_gene: TRBV5-4; CDR3aa: CASSLVGQGAGGYTF; CDR3nt: TGTGCCAGCAGCTTAGTAGGTCAGGGGGCAGGTGGCTACACCTTC
len: 18; j_gene: TRBJ1-1; abundance: .; d_gene: .; v_gene: TRBV21-1; CDR3aa: CASRRRGFRSSMNTEAFF; CDR3nt: TGTGCCAGCAGGAGAAGGGGGTTCCGATCTAGCATGAACACTGAAGCTTTCTTT
len: 13; j_gene: TRBJ1-5; abundance: few; d_gene: .; v_gene: TRBV3-1/TRBV3-2; CDR3aa: CASSRQGNQPQHF; CDR3nt: TGTGCCAGCTCTCGCCAGGGCAACCAGCCCCAGCATTTT
len: 15; j_gene: TRBJ1-2; abundance: once; d_gene: .; v_gene: TRBV4-2; CDR3aa: CASSQVRSQGDGYTF; CDR3nt: TGTGCCAGCAGCCAAGTCCGGTCGCAGGGTGATGGCTACACCTTC
len: 16; j_gene: TRBJ1-3; abundance: .; d_gene: .; v_gene: TRBV5-4; CDR3aa: CASSLVGFDSGNTIYF; CDR3nt: TGTGCCAGCAGCTTGGTCGGTTTCGACTCTGGAAACACCATATATTTT
len: 18; j_gene: TRBJ1-2; abundance: .; d_gene: TRBD1; v_gene: TRBV5-5; CDR3aa: CASSLLHGRDRGIYGYTF; CDR3nt: TGTGCCAGCAGCTTGCTCCATGGCCGGGACAGGGGTATCTATGGCTACACCTTC
len: 16; j_gene: TRBJ2-7; abundance: .; d_gene: .; v_gene: TRBV7-8; CDR3aa: CASSFSGGLNSYEQYF; CDR3nt: TGTGCCAGCAGCTTCAGTGGAGGCTTGAACTCCTACGAGCAGTACTTC
len: 17; j_gene: TRBJ2-1; abundance: .; d_gene: TRBD2; v_gene: TRBV7-2; CDR3aa: CASSLTGLAGIYNEQFF; CDR3nt: TGTGCCAGCAGCTTAACTGGGCTAGCGGGAATATACAATGAGCAGTTCTTC
len: 14; j_gene: TRBJ1-2; abundance: .; d_gene: .; v_gene: TRBV14; CDR3aa: CASSQAKADYGYTF; CDR3nt: TGTGCCAGCAGCCAAGCAAAGGCGGATTATGGCTACACCTTC
len: 13; j_gene: TRBJ1-2; abundance: once; d_gene: .; v_gene: TRBV6-4; CDR3aa: CASSVDGVYGYTF; CDR3nt: TGTGCCAGCAGTGTAGACGGAGTCTATGGCTACACCTTC
len: 14; j_gene: TRBJ2-7; abundance: .; d_gene: .; v_gene: TRBV3-1/TRBV3-2; CDR3aa: CASSLGTGTYEQYF; CDR3nt: TGTGCCAGCAGCCTCGGGACTGGAACCTACGAGCAGTACTTC
len: 15; j_gene: TRBJ1-3; abundance: once; d_gene: TRBD1; v_gene: TRBV13; CDR3aa: CASSPTGVGGNTIYF; CDR3nt: TGTGCCAGCAGCCCAACAGGGGTCGGTGGAAACACCATATATTTT
len: 14; j_gene: TRBJ2-1; abundance: .; d_gene: TRBD2; v_gene: TRBV3-1/TRBV3-2; CDR3aa: CASSQILADNEQFF; CDR3nt: TGTGCCAGCAGCCAGATACTAGCGGACAATGAGCAGTTCTTC
len: 14; j_gene: TRBJ1-2; abundance: .; d_gene: .; v_gene: TRBV5-1; CDR3aa: CASSPRSGDYGYTF; CDR3nt: TGCGCCAGCAGCCCCCGGTCGGGAGATTATGGCTACACCTTC
len: 14; j_gene: TRBJ1-5; abundance: .; d_gene: .; v_gene: TRBV3-1/TRBV3-2; CDR3aa: CASSQATSEQPQHF; CDR3nt: TGTGCCAGCAGCCAAGCAACTTCCGAGCAGCCCCAGCATTTT
len: 13; j_gene: TRBJ1-2; abundance: .; d_gene: TRBD1; v_gene: TRBV5-6; CDR3aa: CASSRTGGYGYTF; CDR3nt: TGTGCCAGCAGCCGGACAGGGGGATATGGCTACACCTTC
len: 11; j_gene: TRBJ2-7; abundance: .; d_gene: TRBD1; v_gene: TRBV5-6; CDR3aa: CASGQGYEQYF; CDR3nt: TGTGCCAGCGGACAGGGCTACGAGCAGTACTTC
len: 16; j_gene: TRBJ2-1; abundance: .; d_gene: TRBD2; v_gene: TRBV6-4; CDR3aa: CASSGKVAGGTYEQFF; CDR3nt: TGTGCCAGCAGTGGAAAGGTGGCGGGGGGTACGTATGAGCAGTTCTTC
len: 16; j_gene: TRBJ1-1; abundance: .; d_gene: TRBD1; v_gene: TRBV28; CDR3aa: CASSLAAGQGNTEAFF; CDR3nt: TGTGCCAGCAGTTTAGCCGCGGGACAGGGGAACACTGAAGCTTTCTTT
len: 15; j_gene: TRBJ2-1; abundance: .; d_gene: TRBD1; v_gene: TRBV28; CDR3aa: CASSLVGTDYNEQFF; CDR3nt: TGTGCCAGCAGTTTAGTCGGGACAGACTACAATGAGCAGTTCTTC
len: 16; j_gene: TRBJ2-1; abundance: .; d_gene: .; v_gene: TRBV25-1; CDR3aa: CASSASGGGPLNEQFF; CDR3nt: TGTGCCAGCAGTGCATCGGGAGGGGGCCCCCTTAATGAGCAGTTCTTC
len: 13; j_gene: TRBJ1-1; abundance: .; d_gene: .; v_gene: TRBV3-1/TRBV3-2; CDR3aa: CASSRGSNTEAFF; CDR3nt: TGTGCCAGCAGCCGGGGCAGCAACACTGAAGCTTTCTTT